These 9 T cell receptor beta chains were sequenced from one sample in a study of T cell repertoires in aging, cancer and after chemotherapy. A mixed TRB-A/B primer pool amplified rearranged TRB by multiplex touch-down PCR. TCRdb reanalysed the multiplex PCR reads using MiXCR and keeps one entry per CDR3 protein. The sample lists about 13,000 distinct CDR3 sequences, 26% occurring once. Peripheral blood genomic DNA, not sorted cells or RNA, was the template. Material for sequencing was blood. Receptors originate from a human donor in good health.

The chain uses TRBV12-5 and TRBJ2-1; 8 positions match TRBD1. The germline gives CDR1 LGHNT, CDR2 FRNRAP. With 5 bases clipped from V and 3 bases from J, the junction kept 6 bases outside the gene matches. This CDR3 spans 15 amino acids. The CDR3 bases are TGTGCTAGTGGTCCCGACAGGGGTGTCTACAATGAGCAGTTCTTC. Its protein product is CASGPDRGVYNEQFF.

CDR3 amino acids: CASSLPGTPYGYTF. Here the CDR3 DNA reads TGTGCCAGCAGCCTTCCAGGGACTCCTTATGGCTACACCTTC. The chain carries TRBV5-6 and TRBJ1-2; D might be TRBD1 (5 bases). The CDR3 spans 14 residues. The V end was cut by 4 bases, the J end by 5 bases, with 15 bases between. Germline lookup yields CDR1 SGHDT and CDR2 YYEEEE.

V gene TRBV6-1 combines with J gene TRBJ1-4, with a weak D call TRBD1 (5 bases). The CDR3 has 14 residues. Looked up from germline, CDR1 is MNHNS and CDR2 is SASEGT. V shed 3 bases and J shed 3 bases, with 8 bases lying between them. Written as DNA, the CDR3 is TGTGCCAGCAGTGACAGGGCCCCTAATGAAAAACTGTTTTTT. This codes for CASSDRAPNEKLFF.

The CDR3 sequence: CASSLAQGARYEQFF. In DNA, the CDR3 is TGCGCCAGCAGCTTGGCCCAGGGGGCGCGTTATGAGCAGTTCTTC. J is TRBJ2-1 and V is TRBV5-1, with TRBD1 matching 8 bases. Germline values: CDR1 SGHRS, CDR2 YFSETQ. The junction had 7 bases not matched to a gene; V was cut back by 0 bases and J by 8 bases. The CDR3 sequence is 15 residues long.

The CDR3 spells CASRFRVEGPYGYTF. The CDR3 region has the DNA TGTGCCAGCAGATTCCGGGTCGAGGGCCCATATGGCTACACCTTC. The chain employs TRBV6-1 and TRBJ1-2, with unresolved D. CDR1 MNHNS and CDR2 SASEGT come from the germline V gene. The CDR3 covers 15 residues. V gave up 6 bases and J gave up 5 bases, with 19 bases separating them.

In its sample, this clonotype is medium-sized (0.01 to 0.1%). The chain couples TRBV6-1 to TRBJ2-7; D is undetermined. The ends were cut back, 5 bases at V and 5 bases at J, with 13 bases in the middle. This CDR3 contains 13 residues. CDR1 MNHNS and CDR2 SASEGT come from the germline V gene. This CDR3 is CASSRGPENEQYF. The CDR3 DNA follows: TGTGCCAGCAGTCGCGGACCAGAAAACGAGCAGTACTTC.

This clonotype was picked up a small number of times. V is TRBV7-2 and J is TRBJ2-3; a weak D match, TRBD2 (7 bases). Germline CDR1 and CDR2: SGHTA and FQGNSA. CDR3 length: 16 amino acids. V dropped 5 bases and J dropped 1 base, with 16 bases sitting between them. Written as DNA, the CDR3 is TGTGCCAGCAGCCTAGGGGGGGGACTGCGCACAGATACGCAGTATTTT. Its protein is CASSLGGGLRTDTQYF.

By sample fraction, this clonotype is medium-sized. This chain connects TRBV6-5 to TRBJ2-7, with 7 bases that match TRBD1. Germline values: CDR1 MNHEY, CDR2 SVGAGI. Unmatched junction bases numbered 9, after V lost 2 bases and J lost 5 bases. This CDR3 comprises 15 residues. CDR3 nucleotides: TGTGCCAGCAGTTACCAACCCACAGGGGTAAACGAGCAGTACGTC. Protein: CASSYQPTGVNEQYV.

This clonotype was observed a handful of times. The V call is TRBV5-5, the J call TRBJ2-7, with D perhaps matching TRBD1 (6 bases). CDR3 length: 14 amino acids. V was cut by 2 bases and J by 2 bases, with 11 bases left in between. Germline CDR1 and CDR2: SGHKS and YYEKEE (reference sequence). The CDR3 loop is CASSLRGQAYEQYV. CDR3 in DNA: TGTGCCAGCAGCTTACGGGGACAAGCCTACGAGCAGTACGTC.